This T cell receptor (beta chain) was profiled in a study of cytomegalovirus exposure and HLA in healthy donors. Study-level findings and limits: It was about 150 TCR beta chains that were listed as cytomegalovirus-associated. Beyond CMV serostatus, there was no information to go on about immune exposure.

This PCR relied on a set of 60 Vbeta primers and 13 Jbeta primers. Some clones are missing from TCRdb's copy, which holds only in-frame ones; the method was immunoSEQ multiplex PCR. The sample shows 130,000 to 150,000 clones, over 60% of them seen only once. This clone was observed once. Its antigen is still unknown. The study sampled nominally healthy donors, though unrecorded immune exposures were likely. The specimen was PBMCs. The TCR was taken from a woman aged 45 to 65 in good health and CMV-seronegative.

The DNA of the CDR3 is TGTGCCAGCAGCTTAGGGGTCGGGGAGCAGTACTTC. It translates to CASSLGVGEQYF. The rearrangement uses TRBV11-2 and TRBJ2-7; no clear D gene. V lost 1 base to trimming and J lost 7 bases, with 8 bases between them. CDR1 is SGHAT, CDR2 FQNNGV, per germline. CDR3 length: 12 amino acids. Using reference TRBV11-2 and TRBJ2-7 for the parts outside the CDR3, the full variable domain is EAGVAQSPRYKIIEKRQSVAFWCNPISGHATLYWYQQILGQGPKLLIQFQNNGVVDDSQLPKDRFSAERLKGVDSTLKIQPAKLEDSAVYLCASSLGVGEQYFGPGTRLTVT.